The 25 T cell receptor beta chains reported below all come from one sample, sequenced in a study of blood T cell repertoires in COVID-19 (dated by TCRdb to about 2020). Library preparation used the immunoSEQ multiplex PCR assay. Sourced from immuneACCESS, this table was stored by TCRdb with only in-frame sequences that have V and J called. A share of the clones is absent; for the studies checked, an unresolved V gene accounts for under half, and the remainder has no known explanation. The sample has more than 60,000 clones on record, around 87% of them singletons. The ten largest clones add up to about 5% of the sample. Sequenced: peripheral blood. Every receptor here comes from a man aged 45 to 65 with acute or convalescent COVID-19.

As concerns this clone: The same CDR3 is also encoded by other DNA sequences in this sample. The rearrangement joins TRBV19 to TRBJ2-1, with 8 bases that match TRBD2. V was pared by 1 base and J by 8 bases, with 7 bases of the junction left unmatched. CDR3 length: 15 residues. From germline, CDR1 is LNHDA and CDR2 SQIVND (reference sequence). The CDR3 nucleotides are TGTGCCAGTAGTATAGGGCTAGCGGGCGGGGATGAGCAGTTCTTC. This translates into CASSIGLAGGDEQFF.

This clone came up a few times. The chain combines TRBV10-1 with TRBJ1-5, with D tentatively TRBD1 (5 bases). This CDR3 region has 14 residues. Deletions cut 3 bases from V and 6 bases from J, with 12 bases between. Germline CDR1 is WNHNN and CDR2 is SYGVQD (reference sequence). This CDR3 reads CASSEGGAGQPQHF. In nucleotides, the CDR3 is TGCGCCAGCAGTGAAGGAGGGGCTGGTCAGCCCCAGCATTTT.

V and J are TRBV5-1 and TRBJ2-5, with 13 bases fitting TRBD2. The CDR3 spans 17 residues. The V gene end was trimmed by 1 base and the J gene end by 2 bases; junction bases not matched to a gene: 5. Per the germline V gene, CDR1 is SGHRS and CDR2 is YFSETQ. CDR3 residues: CASSLNPGLAGQETQYF. CDR3 bases: TGCGCCAGCAGCTTGAATCCGGGACTAGCGGGACAAGAGACCCAGTACTTC. Filled out from reference TRBV5-1 and TRBJ2-5, the complete variable domain reads KAGVTQTPRYLIKTRGQQVTLSCSPISGHRSVSWYQQTPGQGLQFLFEYFSETQRNKGNFPGRFSGRQFSNSRSEMNVSTLELGDSALYLCASSLNPGLAGQETQYFGPGTRLLVL.

Here the CDR3 DNA reads TGTGCCAGCCGGACTGATAACTATGGCTACACCTTC. It specifies CASRTDNYGYTF. J is TRBJ1-2 and V is TRBV9; D not resolved. Germline-derived CDR1 and CDR2 are SGDLS and YYNGEE. V was pared by 7 bases and J by 1 base, with 8 bases between. The CDR3 runs to 12 residues.

The chain uses TRBV5-5 and TRBJ2-3, with 7 bases identical to TRBD1. Germline V gives CDR1 SGHKS, CDR2 YYEKEE (reference sequence). With V trimmed by 3 bases and J by 1 base, 2 bases remained unmatched. This CDR3 contains 14 residues. CDR3 sequence reads: CASSSTGGTDTQYF. In nucleotides, the CDR3 is TGTGCCAGCAGCTCAACAGGGGGCACAGATACGCAGTATTTT.

J is TRBJ1-1 and V is TRBV7-9, with TRBD1 matching 10 bases. This CDR3 spans 13 amino acids. Trimming took 3 bases from V and 11 from J; bases not matched to a gene: 6. Germline V gene sequence: CDR1 SEHNR, CDR2 FQNEAQ (reference sequence). CDR3 sequence (DNA): TGTGCCAGCAGCTTGGGGACAGGGGCCCGGGCTTTCTTT. Translating it yields CASSLGTGARAFF. Based on the CDR3 plus reference TRBV7-9 and TRBJ1-1, the full variable domain is DTGVSQNPRHKITKRGQNVTFRCDPISEHNRLYWYRQTLGQGPEFLTYFQNEAQLEKSRLLSDRFSAERPKGSFSTLEIQRTEQGDSAMYLCASSLGTGARAFFGQGTRLTVV.

The chain recombines TRBV2 with TRBJ2-1; 10 bases agree with TRBD2. Germline assignment: CDR1 SNHLY and CDR2 FYNNEI. This CDR3 is built from 13 residues. V lost 11 bases, J lost 6 bases, and 7 bases stayed unmatched. The CDR3 DNA is TGTGCCGCACAGCGGGAGGGACTCAATGAGCAGTTCTTC. Translating it yields CAAQREGLNEQFF.

The chain combines TRBV27 with TRBJ2-7; 8 bases are shared with TRBD1. The V gene's germline CDR1 is MNHEY and CDR2 SMNVEV (reference sequence). The CDR3 extends over 14 amino acids. The V and J ends lost 6 bases and 2 bases, in that order; junction bases with no gene match: 6. CDR3 loop: CASRTQGVTYEQYF. CDR3 DNA: TGTGCCAGCAGAACACAGGGGGTAACCTACGAGCAGTACTTC.

This clone was picked up a small number of times. This chain connects TRBV24-1 to TRBJ2-3, with 8 positions matching TRBD2. V trimming: 4 bases; J trimming: 3 bases; junction bases outside the gene matches: 8. There are 16 residues in the CDR3. From germline, CDR1 is KGHDR and CDR2 SFDVKD. This CDR3 is CATSDPNSGKTDTQYF. DNA for the CDR3: TGTGCCACCAGTGACCCCAATAGCGGGAAAACAGATACGCAGTATTTT.

The rearrangement uses TRBV5-1 and TRBJ2-5; 8 positions match TRBD1. In germline, CDR1 is SGHRS, CDR2 YFSETQ. CDR3 length: 16 residues. V lost 0 bases and J lost 5; bases outside the gene matches: 9. CDR3 DNA sequence: TGCGCCAGCAGCTTGGTCGGACAGGGTTGGTCGGAGACCCAGTACTTC. This encodes CASSLVGQGWSETQYF.

The chain combines TRBV6-5 with TRBJ1-2, with TRBD1 matching 8 bases. This CDR3 spans 14 amino acids. J was trimmed by 8 bases and V by 6 bases; bases with no gene match: 11. Germline CDR1 is MNHEY and CDR2 is SVGAGI. The CDR3 DNA reads as TGTGCCAGCAGAAGACAGGGGCCTGTGGAGGGCTACACCTTC. Translating it yields CASRRQGPVEGYTF.

This sequence joins TRBV5-1 and TRBJ1-1; D is uncertain. The CDR3 is made up of 16 amino acids. Germline V lookup: CDR1 SGHRS, CDR2 YFSETQ. V was cut by 0 bases and J by 7 bases, with 19 bases left in between. Written as DNA, the CDR3 is TGCGCCAGCAGCTTGGTGTCGGGGTATTCGGTTGGTGAAGCTTTCTTT. Amino acids: CASSLVSGYSVGEAFF.

This sequence joins TRBV9 and TRBJ2-3, with D possibly matching TRBD2 (6 bases). CDR1 is SGDLS and CDR2 is YYNGEE in the germline V gene. Trimming left V 4 bases short and J 2 bases short, with 20 bases between. This CDR3 has 17 residues. The CDR3 loop is CASSPFDGSGVTDTQYF. Here the CDR3 DNA reads TGTGCCAGCAGCCCGTTTGACGGTAGCGGAGTCACAGATACGCAGTATTTT.

The CDR3 protein is CAWTRDRNSPLHF. The DNA for the CDR3 is TGTGCCTGGACCCGGGACAGAAATTCACCCCTCCACTTT. The V and J genes are TRBV30 and TRBJ1-6; 7 nucleotides agree with TRBD1. The junction had 4 bases not matched to a gene; V was cut back by 4 bases and J by 7 bases. This CDR3 spans 13 amino acids. In germline, CDR1 is GTSNPN, CDR2 SVGIG (reference sequence).

The J gene is TRBJ2-5, the V gene TRBV15, with TRBD2 matching over 10 bases. CDR1 LNHNV and CDR2 YYDKDF come from the germline V gene (reference sequence). The J segment lost 5 bases and the V segment lost 3 bases, leaving 6 bases of the junction unmatched. The CDR3 covers 15 residues. The DNA for the CDR3 is TGTGCCACCAGCAGTCTACTAGCGGGATATGAGACCCAGTACTTC. Amino acids: CATSSLLAGYETQYF.

The V and J genes are TRBV5-1 and TRBJ2-3; the match to TRBD2 covers 9 bases. This CDR3 has 16 amino acids. The ends lost 2 bases at V and 3 bases at J; junction bases unmatched: 7. Germline CDR1 SGHRS, CDR2 YFSETQ. The CDR3 DNA reads as TGCGCCAGCAGCTTCAAACTAGCGGGTTCTACAGATACGCAGTATTTT. Translating gives CASSFKLAGSTDTQYF.

The chain combines TRBV7-9 with TRBJ1-3; 8 bases align to TRBD1. Germline V gene data show CDR1 as SEHNR and CDR2 as FQNEAQ (reference sequence). V was clipped by 3 bases and J by 3 bases; unmatched bases: 4. The CDR3 sequence is 15 residues long. The CDR3 region is CASSFGQGDGNTIYF. The CDR3 DNA is TGTGCCAGCAGCTTCGGACAGGGTGATGGAAACACCATATATTTT.

This clone was detected a few times. The CDR3 DNA reads as TGTGCCAGCAGCCTATATTCTAGCGGGACGGACGAGCAGTACTTC. Its protein is CASSLYSSGTDEQYF. This rearrangement joins TRBV7-9 to TRBJ2-7, with 9 bases that match TRBD2. Germline CDR1 is SEHNR and CDR2 is FQNEAQ (reference sequence). This CDR3 has 15 residues. The V gene end was trimmed by 5 bases and the J gene end by 5 bases; junction bases not matched to a gene: 10.

V usage is TRBV11-2 and J usage is TRBJ2-3; 11 bases are a match to TRBD2. The CDR3 sequence is 17 residues long. Germline values: CDR1 SGHAT, CDR2 FQNNGV. V was clipped by 1 base and J by 1 base; unmatched bases: 4. In DNA, the CDR3 is TGTGCCAGCAGCTTAGGTACTAGCGGGAGCCGCACAGATACGCAGTATTTT. It yields the protein CASSLGTSGSRTDTQYF.

The chain combines TRBV9 with TRBJ1-3; 8 positions agree with TRBD1. The CDR3 is 21 residues long. With V trimmed by 2 bases and J by 0 bases, 19 bases remained unmatched. Germline values: CDR1 SGDLS, CDR2 YYNGEE. The DNA of the CDR3 is TGTGCCAGCAGCGTTTATTCACCGGACAGGGAAACTCCCTTCTCTGGAAACACCATATATTTT. Its protein product is CASSVYSPDRETPFSGNTIYF. The full variable domain, completed using reference TRBV9 and TRBJ1-3, is DSGVTQTPKHLITATGQRVTLRCSPRSGDLSVYWYQQSLDQGLQFLIQYYNGEERAKGNILERFSAQQFPDLHSELNLSSLELGDSALYFCASSVYSPDRETPFSGNTIYFGEGSWLTVV.

The V and J genes are TRBV15 and TRBJ2-1, with 7 bases identical to TRBD2. Germline V CDR1 and CDR2: LNHNV, YYDKDF (reference sequence). The V and J ends lost 2 bases and 10 bases, in that order; junction bases with no gene match: 11. The CDR3 loop spans 15 amino acids. The DNA for the CDR3 is TGTGCCACCAGCAGAACAACTAGCGTTTCGGGCGAGCAGTTCTTC. Encoded protein: CATSRTTSVSGEQFF.

This chain joins TRBV24-1 and TRBJ2-1, with 8 bases lining up with TRBD2. J gave up 0 bases and V 0 bases, and 12 bases lay outside the gene matches. Germline loops: CDR1 KGHDR, CDR2 SFDVKD. The CDR3 runs 20 residues. The CDR3 sequence is CATSDLGSRGSGVSYNEQFF. CDR3 DNA: TGTGCCACCAGTGATTTGGGTTCCCGAGGTAGCGGGGTCTCCTACAATGAGCAGTTCTTC.

The rearrangement joins TRBV19 to TRBJ2-5; 10 bases map to TRBD2. The CDR3 runs 19 residues. CDR1 is LNHDA and CDR2 is SQIVND in the germline V gene (reference sequence). The V gene end was trimmed by 3 bases and the J gene end by 4 bases; junction bases not matched to a gene: 17. The CDR3, as DNA: TGTGCCAGTAGTATGAAGCTAGCGGGAGCAGGGCCTGCGGGAGAGACCCAGTACTTC. As protein: CASSMKLAGAGPAGETQYF.

This clone showed up just a few times. The chain uses TRBV19 and TRBJ1-2, with 7 bases aligning to TRBD1. The CDR3 runs 15 residues. The V gene end was trimmed by 7 bases and the J gene end by 8 bases; junction bases not matched to a gene: 16. Germline lookup yields CDR1 LNHDA and CDR2 SQIVND (reference sequence). The CDR3 sequence: CASILSTGLGRGYTF. CDR3 in DNA: TGTGCCAGTATCCTCTCGACAGGGTTAGGTCGCGGCTACACCTTC.

The chain joins TRBV19 to TRBJ1-2; D remains ambiguous. V gave up 0 bases and J gave up 4 bases, with 9 bases separating them. Germline V lookup: CDR1 LNHDA, CDR2 SQIVND (reference sequence). The CDR3 runs to 14 residues. The CDR3, as DNA: TGTGCCAGTAGTATAGACTGGGGAGGCTATGGCTACACCTTC. It translates to CASSIDWGGYGYTF.